The clone carrying this TCR beta chain was detected once. No antigen is known for it. The data were taken from a study of OX40 agonist ivuxolimab in advanced cancers. Study information: A mean age of 60 years, range roughly 23 to 85, was recorded, and over 65% were male. Under the entry rules, prior anti-PD-1, anti-PD-L1 or anti-CTLA-4 therapy was allowed, and 40% had some. Findings and caveats of the study: At 0.1-3.0 mg/kg, partial responders had clonal expansion among the lowest observed.

The CDR3 sequence is 15 residues long. J gave up 2 bases and V 4 bases, and 7 bases lay outside the gene matches. Germline values: CDR1 LGHNA, CDR2 YNFKEQ. The protocol was immunoSEQ multiplex PCR, while the TCRdb copy is restricted to in-frame clones and leaves out a portion. The sample yields tens of thousands of clones, around 94% seen once. This clonotype originated in an adult with an advanced solid tumor such as melanoma, head and neck, liver or kidney cancer. The V and J genes are TRBV4-2 and TRBJ2-7, with 8 bases that match TRBD1. Here the sequenced sample was CD4+ or CD8+ T cells sorted from blood, taken in a trial of the OX40 agonist ivuxolimab. DNA for the CDR3: TGTGCCAGCAGCCCCACGGAGGACAGGGCCTACGAGCAGTACTTC. Protein: CASSPTEDRAYEQYF.